This T cell receptor beta chain was captured in a study of blood T cell repertoires in COVID-19. Turning to the study itself: Sample material is recorded as cDNA or gDNA derived from T cells, B-cell-depleted T cells, or PBMCs.

Participants came from fewer than 25 US areas, aged about 18 to 95 years. Clinical history reported by participants formed the basis on which cohorts were assigned. In the authors' methods: Researchers report that nucleated cell counts were estimated from reference gene primer amplification. Method: immunoSEQ multiplex PCR; TCRdb's copy keeps in-frame clones and lacks some. The DNA was the basis for D and trimming; V, J and clone size are from that table. This table has 150,000 to 200,000 clones, around 80% appearing once. Germline V CDR1 and CDR2: SQVTM, ANQGSEA. The CDR3 has 12 amino acids. V lost 6 bases, J lost 5 bases, and 6 bases stayed unmatched.

The chain carries TRBV29-1 and TRBJ2-7, with TRBD1 matching 8 bases. The receptor comes from a woman aged 60-75 years who had recovered from COVID-19. Sample: PBMCs or T cells enriched from blood (not recorded which). The CDR3 loop reads CSVRTGFNEQYF. The CDR3 bases are TGCAGCGTACGGACAGGGTTCAACGAGCAGTACTTC.